This T cell receptor beta chain was identified in a study of technical replicates of blood from several donors. Libraries were prepared by immunoSEQ multiplex PCR; TCRdb keeps only in-frame clonotypes and omits some of them. There are tens of thousands of clones in the sample; roughly 90% occur only once, and about 4.7% lies in the top ten. Trimming pared 4 bases from V and 3 bases from J, leaving 13 bases between. The CDR3 contains 14 residues. Germline assignment: CDR1 SEHNR and CDR2 FQNEAQ (reference sequence). Source material: PBMCs. This sequence was found in a human donor in good health. Some clones in this sample may be carry-over from other donors' samples. This chain uses TRBV7-9 with TRBJ2-7; a possible D gene is TRBD2 (6 bases). The CDR3 region has the DNA TGTGCCAGCAGCTCGAGGGACTTGGACTACGAGCAGTACTTC. It yields the protein CASSSRDLDYEQYF.